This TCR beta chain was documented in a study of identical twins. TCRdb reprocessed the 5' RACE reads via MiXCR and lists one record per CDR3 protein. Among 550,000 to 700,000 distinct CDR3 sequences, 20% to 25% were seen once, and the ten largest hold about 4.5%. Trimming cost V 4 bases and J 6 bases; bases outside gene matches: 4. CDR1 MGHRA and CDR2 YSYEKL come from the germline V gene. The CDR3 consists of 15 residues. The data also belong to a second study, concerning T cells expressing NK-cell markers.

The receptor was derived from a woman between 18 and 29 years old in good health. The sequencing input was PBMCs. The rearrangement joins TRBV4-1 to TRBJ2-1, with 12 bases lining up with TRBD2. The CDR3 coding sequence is TGCGCCAGCAGCCGGGCTAGCGGGGGGGTCAATGAGCAGTTCTTC. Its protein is CASSRASGGVNEQFF.